One TCR beta chain is described in this entry. Its target is not known. The data were taken from a study of spatial heterogeneity in lung cancer. General study findings and limits: More often at tumor resection than at routine follow-up, ubiquitous expanded tumor TCRs were detected in the blood.

On each TCR cDNA molecule, a unique molecular identifier was present. Each CDR3 protein gets one entry after TCRdb re-called the 5' RACE reads with MiXCR. Here the sample spans some 37,000 distinct CDR3 sequences, less than 9.5% being singletons. Time point reported: sample taken at primary tumor resection. No cells were sorted before sequencing. The whole RNA sequenced was extracted from tumor, nontumor lung or frozen PBMC. The TCR comes from a female donor with early-stage non-small cell lung cancer. The material sequenced was PBMCs, taken at surgery.

For the CDR3, the DNA is TGCAGTGCCGCGGGGTTCCTGGCAGATACGCAGTATTTT. This sequence encodes CSAAGFLADTQYF. The chain recombines TRBV20-1 with TRBJ2-3; tentatively, D is TRBD2 (6 bases). CDR3 size: 13 residues. The V end was cut by 6 bases, the J end by 4 bases, with 14 bases between. CDR1 is DFQATT and CDR2 is SNEGSKA in the germline V gene (reference sequence).